The 12 T cell receptor beta chains listed next were all sequenced from one sample in a study of CD8 T cells in Susac syndrome. Reverse transcription of about 0.45 to 1 ug RNA was carried out with random hexamers. MiXCR, run by TCRdb on the immunoSEQ multiplex PCR reads, gives a single entry per CDR3 protein. The sample lists about 120,000 distinct CDR3 sequences, about 93% occurring once. Material: CD4+ T cells from PBMCs. These receptors came from a human donor in good health.

The chain is built from TRBV18 and TRBJ2-5; D possibly corresponds to TRBD1 (6 bases). The CDR3 contains 18 residues. Per the germline V gene, CDR1 is KGHSH and CDR2 is LQKENI. Deletions cut 3 bases from V and 2 bases from J, with 22 bases between. The CDR3 reads CASSPESTGPSGQETQYF. Here the CDR3 DNA reads TGTGCCAGCTCACCCGAATCGACAGGCCCTTCTGGTCAAGAGACCCAGTACTTC. Combining the CDR3 with reference TRBV18 and TRBJ2-5 gives the whole variable domain NAGVMQNPRHLVRRRGQEARLRCSPMKGHSHVYWYRQLPEEGLKFMVYLQKENIIDESGMPKERFSAEFPKEGPSILRIQQVVRGDSAAYFCASSPESTGPSGQETQYFGPGTRLLVL.

The gene calls are TRBV9 and TRBJ2-1; possible D gene TRBD2, 5 bases. The CDR3 runs 12 residues. Trimming pared 4 bases from V and 8 bases from J, leaving 10 bases between. CDR1 and CDR2 from the germline V gene are SGDLS and YYNGEE. The CDR3 DNA sequence: TGTGCCAGCAGCCCTAGCATTTATGAGCAGTTCTTC. Its protein is CASSPSIYEQFF.

This clonotype was counted a few times. The chain uses TRBV28 and TRBJ1-2; 9 nucleotides line up with TRBD1. Germline-derived CDR1 and CDR2 are MDHEN and SYDVKM. The CDR3 length is 13 residues. V lost 3 bases to trimming and J lost 4 bases; unmatched junction nucleotides: 0. The DNA of the CDR3 is TGTGCCAGCAGTTTGACAGGGGGCTATGGCTACACCTTC. Its translation: CASSLTGGYGYTF.

V gene TRBV25-1 combines with J gene TRBJ2-5, with 9 nucleotides matching TRBD2. From germline, CDR1 is MGHDK and CDR2 SYGVNS. The J segment lost 5 bases and the V segment lost 3 bases, leaving 4 bases of the junction unmatched. The CDR3 is 14 residues long. This chain's CDR3 is CASSDVAGDETQYF. The CDR3 coding sequence is TGTGCCAGCAGTGATGTAGCGGGAGATGAGACCCAGTACTTC.

This clonotype showed up just once. This chain joins TRBV15 and TRBJ2-2; weak D call: TRBD1 (5 bases). This CDR3 spans 18 amino acids. The germline V gene has CDR1 LNHNV and CDR2 YYDKDF (reference sequence). V was cut by 0 bases and J by 5 bases, with 19 bases left in between. In DNA form, the CDR3 reads TGTGCCACCAGCAGAGATTGGGTGCAGGGCGGTACTACCGGGGAGCTGTTTTTT. Its translation is CATSRDWVQGGTTGELFF.

The chain combines TRBV12-3 or TRBV12-4 with TRBJ2-7; D remains ambiguous. This CDR3 spans 12 amino acids. Trimming removed 3 bases at V and 3 bases at J, with 6 bases between. The CDR3 region is CASSFDFYEQYF. The CDR3 nucleotides are TGTGCCAGCAGTTTTGACTTCTACGAGCAGTACTTC.

The gene calls are TRBV7-2 and TRBJ1-1; the D gene is possibly TRBD1 (6 bases). V dropped 5 bases and J dropped 4 bases, with 14 bases sitting between them. Germline lookup yields CDR1 SGHTA and CDR2 FQGNSA. This CDR3 is 14 amino acids long. CDR3 residues: CASSVQGAGTEAFF. As DNA, the CDR3 is TGTGCCAGCAGCGTACAGGGTGCGGGCACTGAAGCTTTCTTT.

This chain connects TRBV3-1 to TRBJ2-4, with D possibly TRBD1 on 6 matching bases. In germline, CDR1 is LGHDT, CDR2 YNNKEL (reference sequence). Trimming stripped 3 bases from V and 7 bases from J, with 19 bases between. This CDR3 contains 16 residues. CDR3 residues: CASSHFSGLQGNIQYF. Here the CDR3 DNA reads TGTGCCAGCAGCCATTTTTCTGGGCTCCAGGGGAACATTCAGTACTTC.

The chain has TRBV28 and TRBJ1-5, with 7 bases that match TRBD1. Germline V gene data show CDR1 as MDHEN and CDR2 as SYDVKM. V was pared by 5 bases and J by 6 bases, with 7 bases of the junction left unmatched. The CDR3 runs 14 residues. This CDR3 is CASSHNRGGQPQHF. CDR3 nucleotides: TGTGCCAGCAGTCATAACAGGGGCGGTCAGCCCCAGCATTTT.

The chain is built from TRBV7-8 and TRBJ2-1; TRBD2 is a possible D gene (6 bases). Trimming pared 1 base from V and 5 bases from J, leaving 9 bases between. CDR1 and CDR2 from the germline V gene are SGHVS and FQNEAQ. CDR3 length equals 14 residues. Written as DNA, the CDR3 is TGTGCCAGCAGCTTAGAGGAGGGCCACAATGAGCAGTTCTTC. Amino acids: CASSLEEGHNEQFF.

This clonotype was found a few times. Germline and junction disagree at one end, which may indicate a read error. This rearrangement joins TRBV4-3 to TRBJ1-5; D remains unclear. Looked up from germline, CDR1 is LGHNA and CDR2 is YSLEER. CDR3 length: 13 amino acids. For the CDR3, the DNA is TGTGCCAGCAGTCAGGACGGGAATCAGCCCCAGCATTTT. As protein: CASSQDGNQPQHF.

This clonotype was seen a single time. The CDR3 coding sequence is TGCAGTGCTGGAATGCCGGGAGGGCGGGCAGATACGCAGTATTTT. It yields the protein CSAGMPGGRADTQYF. This chain links TRBV20-1 with TRBJ2-3; TRBD2 aligns across 8 bases. The V gene end was trimmed by 5 bases and the J gene end by 4 bases; junction bases not matched to a gene: 11. CDR3 length equals 15 residues. In germline, CDR1 is DFQATT, CDR2 SNEGSKA (reference sequence).